The clone carrying this T cell receptor beta chain was observed a few times. Produced via immunoSEQ multiplex PCR; TCRdb's table is partial and in-frame only. In the table there are approximately 210,000 clones, 75% to 85% of which are singletons. Participants were aged roughly 18 to 100 years from 24 US areas. Participants were placed into cohorts based on the clinical history they reported. V lost 8 bases, J lost 5 bases, and 14 bases lay in between. The CDR3 spans 13 residues. Per germline, CDR1 WNHNN and CDR2 SYGVQD (reference sequence). These data come from a study of blood T cell repertoires in COVID-19.

Sequencing was carried out using PBMCs or T cells enriched from blood (not recorded which). This chain connects TRBV10-1 to TRBJ2-3; weak D call: TRBD2 (5 bases). The receptor was derived from a young man with acute COVID-19. The chain's CDR3 is CASGPLGRDTQYF. DNA for the CDR3: TGCGCCAGCGGCCCGTTGGGGAGAGATACGCAGTATTTT.